This T cell receptor beta chain is drawn from a study of OX40 agonist ivuxolimab in advanced cancers. Study-level information: Each patient was given ivuxolimab into a vein every 2 weeks, at 0.01 to 10 mg/kg. Study outcomes and limitations: Among patients with partial responses at 0.1-3.0 mg/kg, clonal expansion was among the lowest.

With respect to this clone: What it binds is unknown.

Germline assignment: CDR1 PRHDT and CDR2 FYEKMQ (reference sequence). This CDR3 contains 13 residues. Trimming cost V 5 bases and J 1 base, with 9 bases left between them. This table comes from immunoSEQ multiplex PCR, and its TCRdb copy is limited to in-frame clones, with some not included. The sample lists under 65,000 clones, approximately 90% occurring once. The clonotype originates from an adult with an advanced solid tumor such as melanoma, head and neck, liver or kidney cancer. The chain uses TRBV13 and TRBJ2-7, with TRBD2 as a possible D gene (6 bases). The sample was CD4+ or CD8+ T cells sorted from blood, taken in a trial of the OX40 agonist ivuxolimab. CDR3 DNA sequence: TGTGCCAGCAGCAAGGGACTTTCCTACGAGCAGTACTTC. Its protein product is CASSKGLSYEQYF.